This T cell receptor (beta chain) was documented in a study of OX40 agonist ivuxolimab in advanced cancers. Generated by immunoSEQ multiplex PCR, the TCRdb table keeps only in-frame clones and is missing some. The repertoire holds approximately 38,000 clones, with more than 75% as singletons. The CDR3 loop spans 13 amino acids. Germline trimming cut 6 bases from V and 5 bases from J; bases unmatched to any gene: 4. In germline, CDR1 is MNHNS, CDR2 SASEGT. The starting material was CD4+ or CD8+ T cells sorted from blood, obtained in a trial of the OX40 agonist ivuxolimab. This receptor was taken from an adult with an advanced solid tumor such as melanoma, head and neck, liver or kidney cancer. The V gene is TRBV6-1, the J gene TRBJ2-7, with 10 bases lining up with TRBD1. The CDR3 DNA sequence: TGTGCCAGCAGGAGACAGGGGGCCGACGAGCAGTACTTC. Translation: CASRRQGADEQYF.